The TCR beta chain under discussion was sequenced for a study of OX40 agonist ivuxolimab in advanced cancers. In the study overall: Enrolled patients in dose escalation had cancers that were hepatocellular carcinoma, melanoma, renal cell or head and neck cancer. In three patients, partial responses were observed, one with hepatocellular carcinoma and two with cutaneous melanoma.

As for this clone: Its antigen is not identified.

Generated by immunoSEQ multiplex PCR, the TCRdb table keeps only in-frame clones and is missing some. The table shows tens of thousands of clones, with less than 85% occurring only once. Notes on the study in general: The study observed clonal expansion of CD4+ and CD8+ blood T cells by week 6 at 0.1 to 3.0 mg/kg. Averaging showed that CD8+ T cells had more expanded clones than CD4+ did.

V lost 0 bases and J 4 bases, leaving 10 bases between the germline ends. The germline V gene has CDR1 SGHAT and CDR2 FQNNGV. The CDR3 runs to 14 residues. Material: CD4+ or CD8+ T cells sorted from blood, obtained in a trial of the OX40 agonist ivuxolimab. V gene TRBV11-2 combines with J gene TRBJ2-7; tentative D call: TRBD2 (5 bases). The receptor was isolated from an adult with an advanced solid tumor such as melanoma, head and neck, liver or kidney cancer. The CDR3 here is CASSLDSERYEQYF. CDR3 in DNA: TGTGCCAGCAGCTTAGACAGCGAGCGGTACGAGCAGTACTTC. Variable domain in full (rest from reference TRBV11-2 and TRBJ2-7): EAGVAQSPRYKIIEKRQSVAFWCNPISGHATLYWYQQILGQGPKLLIQFQNNGVVDDSQLPKDRFSAERLKGVDSTLKIQPAKLEDSAVYLCASSLDSERYEQYFGPGTRLTVT.